This is a list of T cell receptor beta chains from one sample in a study of blood T cell repertoires in COVID-19. Only in-frame clones appear in the TCRdb table, and some are missing; sequencing was by immunoSEQ multiplex PCR. Of 200,000 to 250,000 clones detected, 70% to 90% appear once; the ten largest clones hold approximately 0.9%. Source material: PBMCs or T cells enriched from blood (not recorded which). The receptors originated from a man aged 50 or older who had been exposed to COVID-19. The CDR3 runs from the conserved cysteine through the conserved F or W. The order of the fields is J gene, D gene, V gene, clone size, CDR3 DNA, CDR3 protein. D genes are given only for firm matches. A clone size is listed for some rows: how often the clone was seen (once, few, many), or a class if it is expanded.

TRBJ2-7 | TRBD2 | TRBV5-6 | . | TGTGCCAGCAGCTTCCTAGCGGGGGGGCCCTACGAGCAGTACTTC | CASSFLAGGPYEQYF
TRBJ2-3 | TRBD2 | TRBV11-1 | . | TGTGCCAGCAGCTTTGCGGGAGGGGGCACAGATACGCAGTATTTT | CASSFAGGGTDTQYF
TRBJ2-5 | TRBD2 | TRBV2 | . | TGTGCCAGCAGTGTGCGCGGGGGAGAGACCCAGTACTTC | CASSVRGGETQYF
TRBJ2-7 | TRBD1 | TRBV5-1 | . | TGCGCCAGCAGCCCCGGACAGGGGGAGGGAGAGCAGTACTTC | CASSPGQGEGEQYF
TRBJ2-1 | . | TRBV11-2 | . | TGTGCCACCAGGTCTGTGGGGCTACTGATCAATGAGCAGTTCTTC | CATRSVGLLINEQFF
TRBJ2-2 | . | TRBV28 | . | TGTGCCAGCAGTTTTAGGGGAGGCCAGGGCGGGGAGCTGTTTTTT | CASSFRGGQGGELFF
TRBJ2-2 | . | TRBV29-1 | . | TGCAGCGTCCGACGCGCGGGGAACACCGGGGAGCTGTTTTTT | CSVRRAGNTGELFF
TRBJ1-2 | TRBD1 | TRBV5-4 | . | TGTGCCAGCAGCTATCCGGGACAGCCAATATCCACCTATGGCTACACCTTC | CASSYPGQPISTYGYTF
TRBJ1-1 | . | TRBV18 | . | TGTGCCAGCTCACCACCAGGGAGTAACAGGGAGACTGAAGCTTTCTTT | CASSPPGSNRETEAFF
TRBJ2-2 | TRBD1 | TRBV7-9 | . | TGTGCCAGCAGACAGGGACAGAGCGAGACCGGGGAGCTGTTTTTT | CASRQGQSETGELFF
TRBJ1-3 | . | TRBV11-2 | . | TGTGCCAGCAGCTTAAGGGGAGGGGATGGAAACACCATATATTTT | CASSLRGGDGNTIYF
TRBJ1-2 | . | TRBV7-9 | . | TGTGCCAGCAGCTTATATTTGGCAGGGGATTATGGCTACACCTTC | CASSLYLAGDYGYTF
TRBJ2-3 | TRBD2 | TRBV11-2 | . | TGTGCCAGCAGCTTCTTCGTAGCGGGGGGGCTCACAGATACGCAGTATTTT | CASSFFVAGGLTDTQYF
TRBJ1-1 | . | TRBV11-1 | . | TGTGCCAGCAGCCGTGGAGGGATGAACACTGAAGCTTTCTTT | CASSRGGMNTEAFF
TRBJ2-1 | TRBD2 | TRBV23-1 | . | TGCGCCAGCAGTCAATCGGGGCCGAGCGGGGGCCTCGGGGATGAGCAGTTCTTC | CASSQSGPSGGLGDEQFF
TRBJ1-6 | TRBD1 | TRBV5-4 | . | TGTGCCACCTCAGGGGGTACCAATTCACCCCTCCACTTT | CATSGGTNSPLHF
TRBJ2-2 | TRBD2 | TRBV7-6 | . | TGTGCCAGCAGCTTAGGGACTAGCGGGTACACCGGGGAGCTGTTTTTT | CASSLGTSGYTGELFF
TRBJ2-6 | . | TRBV14 | once | TGTGCCAGCAGCCAACCCTCCTACCGCTCTGGGGCCAACGTCCTGACTTTC | CASSQPSYRSGANVLTF
TRBJ2-5 | . | TRBV19 | . | TGTGCCAGTAGTATTGGAGGGGCGGAAGAGACCCAGTACTTC | CASSIGGAEETQYF
TRBJ1-2 | TRBD1 | TRBV19 | once | TGTGCCAGTAGTATATCCCGACAGGGAAACTATGGCTACACCTTC | CASSISRQGNYGYTF
TRBJ2-7 | TRBD1 | TRBV28 | once | TGTGCCAGCAGTTTTAAGCCAGGGGGCGCTCCCTACGAGCAGTACTTC | CASSFKPGGAPYEQYF
TRBJ2-1 | . | TRBV19 | . | TGTGCCAGCCACCGGGACAACTCCTACAATGAGCAGTTCTTC | CASHRDNSYNEQFF
TRBJ1-5 | TRBD1 | TRBV7-2 | . | TGTGCCAGCAGCTTATTCGTGTCGGGACAGCTTTATCAGCCCCAGCATTTT | CASSLFVSGQLYQPQHF
TRBJ1-2 | . | TRBV9 | . | TGTGCCAGCAGCCCCCTTCTAGGCTATGGCTACACCTTC | CASSPLLGYGYTF
TRBJ2-1 | TRBD2 | TRBV27 | . | TGTGCCAGCACGCCCCGGGGGGGCGCTTACAATGAGCAGTTCTTC | CASTPRGGAYNEQFF
TRBJ2-5 | . | TRBV27 | once | TGTGCCAGCAGTTTTTTCCGAGACAGACAAGAGACCCAGTACTTC | CASSFFRDRQETQYF
TRBJ2-5 | . | TRBV6-2/TRBV6-3 | . | TGTGCCAGCAGTCCCGGCGGGACTCCGCAAGAGACCCAGTACTTC | CASSPGGTPQETQYF
TRBJ1-2 | . | TRBV15 | . | TGTGCCACCAGCAGACAGACTCGATCGAGGGGCTACACCTTC | CATSRQTRSRGYTF
TRBJ2-5 | . | TRBV5-4 | . | TGTGCCAGCAGCGCGCCCTCCCGGGTCCAAGAGACCCAGTACTTC | CASSAPSRVQETQYF
TRBJ2-5 | TRBD2 | TRBV20-1 | . | TGCAGTGCTAGTTACCCCGGGACTAGCGGTACTGGGGTGGTCCAGTACTTC | CSASYPGTSGTGVVQYF
TRBJ1-1 | . | TRBV18 | . | TGTGCCAGCTCACGGGCCGGGAACACTGAAGCTTTCTTT | CASSRAGNTEAFF
TRBJ1-2 | TRBD1 | TRBV5-1 | . | TGCGCCAGCAATCGCGGGACAGGCAGGGGGCAATTTGGCTACACCTTC | CASNRGTGRGQFGYTF
TRBJ1-1 | . | TRBV19 | . | TGTGCCAGTAAACCCCTTGGGAGCACTGAAGCTTTCTTT | CASKPLGSTEAFF
TRBJ1-1 | . | TRBV7-2 | . | TGTGCCAGCAGCCGCGGGGGATTTATCTTGAACACTGAAGCTTTCTTT | CASSRGGFILNTEAFF
TRBJ2-5 | . | TRBV18 | . | TGTGCCAGCTCACAGATCAGCAGGGCACAAAACCAAGAGACCCAGTACTTC | CASSQISRAQNQETQYF
TRBJ2-2 | . | TRBV7-9 | . | TGTGCCAGCAGCCCCGACAGGAACACCGGGGAGCTGTTTTTT | CASSPDRNTGELFF